This record covers a single T cell receptor (beta chain). Its antigen is currently unknown. This record belongs to a study of T cell responses to AZD1222 COVID-19 vaccine. The CDR3 is 16 amino acids. V lost 4 bases to trimming and J lost 0 bases; unmatched junction nucleotides: 5. Germline V gene lookup returns CDR1 MNHEY and CDR2 SMNVEV (reference sequence). The protocol was immunoSEQ multiplex PCR, while the TCRdb copy is restricted to in-frame clones and leaves out a portion. The sample holds 89,000 or so clones, 75% to 95% seen once. Study observations and caveats: Sampled repertoires all dated from after the peak T cell response. Clonal diversity was possibly underestimated; the donors were predominantly white British and more often female.

The chain uses TRBV27 and TRBJ2-3; 9 nucleotides agree with TRBD2. This sequence originates from an adult who received the AZD1222 COVID-19 vaccine. The input for sequencing was peripheral blood, taken 28 days after the second AZD1222 dose. The CDR3 coding sequence is TGTGCCAGCAGTTCCCGACTAGCGGAGAGCACAGATACGCAGTATTTT. Protein product: CASSSRLAESTDTQYF.